Following are 10 T cell receptor beta chains from one sample sequenced in a study of T cells in Graves' hyperthyroidism and ophthalmopathy. Amplified TCR beta CDR3 regions came from RNA transcripts. A set of HTBI primers served as the primers for a first-round RT-PCR of the TCR CDR3. One entry per CDR3 protein results from TCRdb running MiXCR on the multiplex PCR reads. The sample includes 280,000 or so distinct CDR3 sequences, roughly 15% of them seen just once. Sequencing input: blood. The receptor source for this set is a woman between 45 and 60 years old with Graves' hyperthyroidism that later progressed to Graves' ophthalmopathy.

This clonotype showed up just a few times. V is TRBV6-2 or TRBV6-3 and J is TRBJ2-3, with D perhaps given as TRBD1 or TRBD2 (5 bases each). In germline, CDR1 is MNHEY, CDR2 SVGEGT. The germline V and J ends were trimmed by 0 bases and 2 bases, with 15 bases remaining between them. The CDR3 loop spans 17 amino acids. CDR3 residues: CASSYSPLGENTDTQYF. As DNA, the CDR3 is TGTGCCAGCAGTTACTCCCCACTAGGGGAGAACACAGATACGCAGTATTTT.

The rearrangement joins TRBV25-1 to TRBJ1-1, with D perhaps TRBD1 (6 bases). Germline-derived CDR1 and CDR2 are MGHDK and SYGVNS. V lost 8 bases and J 3 bases, leaving 13 bases between the germline ends. The CDR3 runs 13 residues. CDR3 nucleotides: TGTGCCAGCGGTTCGGGACAAGACACTGAAGCTTTCTTT. It codes for CASGSGQDTEAFF.

This clonotype was picked up many times. This chain connects TRBV5-1 to TRBJ2-2; 7 bases map to TRBD1. The CDR3 is made up of 16 amino acids. Germline assignment: CDR1 SGHRS and CDR2 YFSETQ. Unmatched junction bases numbered 11, after V lost 4 bases and J lost 5 bases. The CDR3 loop is CASSPLSQGTTGELFF. In nucleotides, the CDR3 is TGCGCCAGCAGCCCCCTCTCACAGGGGACGACCGGGGAGCTGTTTTTT.

This chain joins TRBV4-1 and TRBJ2-5; perhaps TRBD2 as D (6 bases). With 1 base removed from V and 2 bases from J, the gap between germline ends came to 14 bases. Germline CDR1 MGHRA, CDR2 YSYEKL. This CDR3 has 16 residues. The DNA for the CDR3 is TGCGCCAGCAGCCAAGCAGTCCCGGCGGGGCAAGAGACCCAGTACTTC. This translates into CASSQAVPAGQETQYF.

The J gene is TRBJ2-2, the V gene TRBV4-2; D is perhaps TRBD2 (5 bases). Germline V gene lookup returns CDR1 LGHNA and CDR2 YNFKEQ. V was clipped by 0 bases and J by 8 bases, with 10 bases between them. This CDR3 has 14 residues. DNA for the CDR3: TGTGCCAGCAGCCAAGATACCGGGGTGGGGGAGCTGTTTTTT. This gives the protein CASSQDTGVGELFF.

This clonotype was recorded at least ten times. CDR3 nucleotides: TGCGCCAGCAGGGGGGACAGGGTTGATCAGCCCCAGCATTTT. It codes for CASRGDRVDQPQHF. V gene TRBV5-1 combines with J gene TRBJ1-5; 9 bases fit TRBD1. The CDR3 has 14 residues. Germline V lookup: CDR1 SGHRS, CDR2 YFSETQ. V gave up 5 bases and J gave up 5 bases; unmatched junction bases: 5.

This clonotype was recorded at least ten times. This chain connects TRBV20-1 to TRBJ2-7; 14 positions agree with TRBD2. Per germline, CDR1 DFQATT and CDR2 SNEGSKA (reference sequence). Losses at the gene ends were 6 bases for V and 0 bases for J; bases not matched to a gene: 10. The CDR3 loop spans 17 amino acids. The CDR3 here is CSANRLAGGPFSYEQYF. As DNA, the CDR3 is TGCAGTGCAAACCGACTAGCGGGAGGGCCGTTCTCCTACGAGCAGTACTTC.

The chain is built from TRBV19 and TRBJ2-1, with TRBD2 identical over 7 bases. V lost 3 bases and J lost 0; bases outside the gene matches: 5. The CDR3 spans 16 residues. Germline loops: CDR1 LNHDA, CDR2 SQIVND (reference sequence). In DNA form, the CDR3 reads TGTGCCAGTAGTATGCGAGCGGGGTTCTCCTACAATGAGCAGTTCTTC. Amino acid sequence: CASSMRAGFSYNEQFF.

This clonotype has ten or more counts. The CDR3 sequence: CASRGGANTEAFF. DNA for the CDR3: TGTGCCAGCAGAGGAGGGGCCAACACTGAAGCTTTCTTT. This chain uses TRBV2 with TRBJ1-1; perhaps TRBD1 as D (5 bases). Germline loops: CDR1 SNHLY, CDR2 FYNNEI. Trimming removed 6 bases at V and 2 bases at J, with 10 bases between. The CDR3 has 13 amino acids.

The chain uses TRBV28 and TRBJ1-1, with D possibly being TRBD1 (6 bases). With 6 bases removed from V and 11 bases from J, the gap between germline ends came to 16 bases. The CDR3 runs to 12 residues. Germline loops: CDR1 MDHEN, CDR2 SYDVKM. CDR3 sequence (DNA): TGTGCCAGCAGACCTCCGGGGGGGCAGGCTTTCTTT. It codes for CASRPPGGQAFF.